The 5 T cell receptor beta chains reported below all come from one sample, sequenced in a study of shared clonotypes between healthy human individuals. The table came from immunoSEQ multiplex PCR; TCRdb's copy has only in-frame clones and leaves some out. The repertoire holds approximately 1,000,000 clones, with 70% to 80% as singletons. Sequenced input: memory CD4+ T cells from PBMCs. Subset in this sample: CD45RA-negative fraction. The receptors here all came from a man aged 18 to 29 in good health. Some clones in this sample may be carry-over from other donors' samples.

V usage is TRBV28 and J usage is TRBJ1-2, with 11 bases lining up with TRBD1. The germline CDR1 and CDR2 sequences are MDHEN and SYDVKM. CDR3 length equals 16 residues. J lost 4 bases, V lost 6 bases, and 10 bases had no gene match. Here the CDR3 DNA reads TGTGCCAGCAGACCCGGGACAGGGGGTGATGGCTATGGCTACACCTTC. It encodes CASRPGTGGDGYGYTF.

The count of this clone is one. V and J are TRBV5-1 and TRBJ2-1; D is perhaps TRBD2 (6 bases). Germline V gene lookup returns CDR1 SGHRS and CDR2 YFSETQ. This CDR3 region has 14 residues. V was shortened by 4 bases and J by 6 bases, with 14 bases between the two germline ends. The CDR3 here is CASSLLAGSNEQFF. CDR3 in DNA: TGCGCCAGCAGCCTGCTCGCCGGGAGCAATGAGCAGTTCTTC.

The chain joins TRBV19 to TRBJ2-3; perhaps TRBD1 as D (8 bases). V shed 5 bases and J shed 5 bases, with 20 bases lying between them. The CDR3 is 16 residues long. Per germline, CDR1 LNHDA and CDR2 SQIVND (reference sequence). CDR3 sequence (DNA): TGTGCCAGTAGTGTCTCTCACAGGGGGGGGATAGATACGCAGTATTTT. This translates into CASSVSHRGGIDTQYF.

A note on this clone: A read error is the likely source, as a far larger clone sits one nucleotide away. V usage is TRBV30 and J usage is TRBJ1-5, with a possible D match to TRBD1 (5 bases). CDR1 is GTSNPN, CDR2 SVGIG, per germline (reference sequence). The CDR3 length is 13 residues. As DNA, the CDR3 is TGTGCCTGGGGTGTACTTGGGGACCAGCCCCAGCATTTT. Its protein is CAWGVLGDQPQHF.

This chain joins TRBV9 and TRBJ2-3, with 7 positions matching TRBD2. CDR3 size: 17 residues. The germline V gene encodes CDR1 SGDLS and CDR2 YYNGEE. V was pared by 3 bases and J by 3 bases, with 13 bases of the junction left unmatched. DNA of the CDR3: TGTGCCAGCAGCGCCGGACAACGACTAGCCTCGACAGATACGCAGTATTTT. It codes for CASSAGQRLASTDTQYF.